These 29 T cell receptor beta chains came from one sample sequenced in a study of a mutant IDH1 vaccine in newly diagnosed glioma. The assay was immunoSEQ multiplex PCR, and TCRdb's table has in-frame clones only and misses some. The sample contains roughly 62,000 clones, around 84% of which appear only once. Stated time point: week 5, during vaccination. The content of each vaccine dose was 300 ug of mutant IDH1 20-mer peptide, and topical imiquimod accompanied it. The antigens these receptors bind are not known. The input for sequencing was PBMCs, taken from a glioma patient whose treatment included an IDH1 peptide vaccine. The receptors were sampled from a woman aged 45 to 65 with glioma.

This clone was picked up one time. V usage is TRBV6-6 and J usage is TRBJ1-2; perhaps TRBD1 as D (6 bases). Germline values: CDR1 MNHNY, CDR2 SVGAGI (reference sequence). This CDR3 spans 14 amino acids. Trimming removed 5 bases from V and 4 bases from J, with 14 bases in between. This chain's CDR3 is CASSNRQVTYGYTF. As DNA, the CDR3 is TGTGCCAGCAGTAACCGACAGGTTACCTATGGCTACACCTTC.

The gene calls are TRBV5-4 and TRBJ1-2, with D perhaps matching TRBD1 (5 bases). This CDR3 comprises 15 residues. CDR1 SGHNT and CDR2 YYREEE come from the germline V gene (reference sequence). V shed 4 bases and J shed 7 bases, with 20 bases lying between them. CDR3 loop: CASSGGVAPAGGYTF. As DNA, the CDR3 is TGTGCCAGCAGCGGGGGGGTGGCACCAGCGGGTGGCTACACCTTC. The full variable domain, completed using reference TRBV5-4 and TRBJ1-2, is ETGVTQSPTHLIKTRGQQVTLRCSSQSGHNTVSWYQQALGQGPQFIFQYYREEENGRGNFPPRFSGLQFPNYSSELNVNALELDDSALYLCASSGGVAPAGGYTFGSGTRLTVV.

As for this clone: Other DNA sequences within the sample encode an identical CDR3. This chain connects TRBV5-1 to TRBJ1-4; a possible D gene is TRBD1 (6 bases). Looked up from germline, CDR1 is SGHRS and CDR2 is YFSETQ. The V gene lost 1 base and the J gene lost 5 bases, with 9 bases spanning the gap. The CDR3 runs to 14 residues. CDR3 DNA sequence: TGCGCCAGCAGCTTGCAGGGGACGAATGAAAAACTGTTTTTT. Protein product: CASSLQGTNEKLFF.

This clone occurred a few times. The chain is built from TRBV7-9 and TRBJ2-7; no firm D call. Germline V CDR1 and CDR2: SEHNR, FQNEAQ (reference sequence). The CDR3 consists of 13 residues. V shed 6 bases and J shed 3 bases, with 12 bases lying between them. CDR3: CASRDGLVYEQYF. The CDR3, as DNA: TGTGCCAGCAGGGATGGGCTGGTCTACGAGCAGTACTTC. The full variable domain, its missing parts supplied by reference TRBV7-9 and TRBJ2-7, is DTGVSQNPRHKITKRGQNVTFRCDPISEHNRLYWYRQTLGQGPEFLTYFQNEAQLEKSRLLSDRFSAERPKGSFSTLEIQRTEQGDSAMYLCASRDGLVYEQYFGPGTRLTVT.

CDR3 nucleotide sequence: TGCGCCAGCAGCGCAAAGGGGGCGGAATCACCCCTCCACTTT. It specifies CASSAKGAESPLHF. The gene calls are TRBV5-1 and TRBJ1-6; 7 bases match TRBD1. Trimming at V came to 4 bases and at J to 10 bases, leaving 8 bases not matched to a gene. CDR3 length equals 14 residues. In germline, CDR1 is SGHRS, CDR2 YFSETQ.

The chain employs TRBV29-1 and TRBJ1-2; D may be TRBD1 (6 bases). Germline values: CDR1 SQVTM, CDR2 ANQGSEA. Trimming pared 5 bases from V and 0 bases from J, leaving 19 bases between. The CDR3 consists of 16 residues. The CDR3 here is CSVYGQHFVSNYGYTF. The CDR3, as DNA: TGCAGCGTTTATGGACAGCACTTTGTTTCTAACTATGGCTACACCTTC.

V gene TRBV27 combines with J gene TRBJ1-1; D is undetermined. This CDR3 is 13 amino acids long. V was cut by 6 bases and J by 1 base, with 9 bases left in between. Looked up from germline, CDR1 is MNHEY and CDR2 is SMNVEV (reference sequence). The CDR3 loop reads CASSLLENTEAFF. As DNA, the CDR3 is TGTGCCAGCAGCCTGCTGGAGAACACTGAAGCTTTCTTT.

The CDR3 loop is CAWSVGQGGQPQHF. The CDR3 DNA reads as TGTGCCTGGAGTGTGGGACAGGGTGGCCAGCCCCAGCATTTT. The rearrangement links TRBV30 to TRBJ1-5; 9 nucleotides agree with TRBD1. J lost 7 bases, V lost 0 bases, and 4 bases had no gene match. Germline values: CDR1 GTSNPN, CDR2 SVGIG (reference sequence). There are 14 residues in the CDR3.

This chain joins TRBV28 and TRBJ1-2; D ambiguous. The CDR3 runs to 14 residues. Trimming shortened V by 4 bases and J by 8 bases, and 17 bases separated the two germline ends. Germline V lookup: CDR1 MDHEN, CDR2 SYDVKM. CDR3 in amino acids: CASSWGGGQRGYTF. CDR3 nucleotides: TGTGCCAGCAGTTGGGGTGGAGGCCAACGGGGCTACACCTTC.

CDR3 in DNA: TGTGCCAGCAGCTTACTGGGGACCGCCTCGGATGGCTACACCTTC. Translated, it gives CASSLLGTASDGYTF. This sequence joins TRBV7-6 and TRBJ1-2; D is possibly TRBD1 (5 bases). The CDR3 contains 15 residues. Trimming pared 2 bases from V and 6 bases from J, leaving 16 bases between. Germline lookup yields CDR1 SGHVS and CDR2 FNYEAQ.

CDR3 DNA: TGTGCCAGCAGTAAGACCGGGACATCTAACTATGGCTACACCTTC. This codes for CASSKTGTSNYGYTF. The chain recombines TRBV6-1 with TRBJ1-2, with D maybe TRBD1 (6 bases). The CDR3 consists of 15 residues. V dropped 5 bases and J dropped 0 bases, with 13 bases sitting between them. In germline, CDR1 is MNHNS, CDR2 SASEGT.

The gene calls are TRBV5-1 and TRBJ1-5; 8 nucleotides agree with TRBD1. This CDR3 spans 15 amino acids. Trimming cost V 5 bases and J 1 base; bases outside gene matches: 5. Germline V gives CDR1 SGHRS, CDR2 YFSETQ. This CDR3 reads CASSWGDRSNQPQHF. The CDR3 nucleotides are TGCGCCAGCAGTTGGGGGGACAGGAGCAATCAGCCCCAGCATTTT.

The chain employs TRBV27 and TRBJ1-1, with D uncertain. Germline V lookup: CDR1 MNHEY, CDR2 SMNVEV (reference sequence). The V end was cut by 7 bases, the J end by 3 bases, with 9 bases between. This CDR3 contains 12 residues. Here the CDR3 reads CASKRGYTEAFF. In DNA form, the CDR3 reads TGTGCCAGCAAACGGGGTTACACTGAAGCTTTCTTT.

The rearrangement joins TRBV18 to TRBJ2-2; 8 bases map to TRBD2. This CDR3 has 16 residues. The germline CDR1 and CDR2 sequences are KGHSH and LQKENI. J lost 1 base, V lost 3 bases, and 4 bases had no gene match. The CDR3 here is CASSPQAGVNTGELFF. CDR3 sequence (DNA): TGTGCCAGCTCACCGCAAGCGGGGGTGAACACCGGGGAGCTGTTTTTT.

The chain joins TRBV30 to TRBJ1-2; the D is unclear. CDR1 is GTSNPN and CDR2 is SVGIG in the germline V gene (reference sequence). Trimming shortened V by 0 bases and J by 0 bases, and 5 bases separated the two germline ends. The CDR3 is 13 amino acids. DNA for the CDR3: TGTGCCTGGAGTGTGAGAACTAACTATGGCTACACCTTC. This encodes CAWSVRTNYGYTF.

The J gene is TRBJ1-3, the V gene TRBV19, with 8 bases matching TRBD1. CDR1 LNHDA and CDR2 SQIVND come from the germline V gene (reference sequence). With 5 bases clipped from V and 4 bases from J, the junction kept 13 bases outside the gene matches. The CDR3 sequence is 17 residues long. CDR3 sequence (DNA): TGTGCCAGTAGTGTCACGGCAGGGGGCTCGGGAGGAAACACCATATATTTT. Translation: CASSVTAGGSGGNTIYF.

V gene TRBV5-4 combines with J gene TRBJ1-6; D gene ambiguous. CDR3 length equals 16 residues. Germline CDR1 is SGHNT and CDR2 is YYREEE (reference sequence). The germline V and J ends were trimmed by 4 bases and 7 bases, with 18 bases remaining between them. In nucleotides, the CDR3 is TGTGCCAGCAGCCCTAAAGGTCCAGTTGAAAATTCACCCCTCCACTTT. Its protein is CASSPKGPVENSPLHF.

The chain employs TRBV29-1 and TRBJ2-5, with D possibly matching TRBD2 (5 bases). The CDR3 length is 12 residues. V gave up 3 bases and J gave up 5 bases, with 10 bases separating them. Germline V gene data show CDR1 as SQVTM and CDR2 as ANQGSEA. CDR3 residues: CSVDVASETQYF. In DNA form, the CDR3 reads TGCAGCGTTGACGTAGCGAGCGAGACCCAGTACTTC.

This chain links TRBV6-5 with TRBJ2-5; D not certain. The J call could be wrong; TRBJ2-7 is a better fit for the DNA end. This CDR3 is 16 amino acids long. Germline V gives CDR1 MNHEY, CDR2 SVGAGI. Written as DNA, the CDR3 is TGTGCCAGCAGTTTTTCTGGGCCAATGTCGCCCTACGAGCAGTACTTC. It is translated as CASSFSGPMSPYEQYF.

V is TRBV11-2 and J is TRBJ2-1; 10 bases align to TRBD1. The CDR3 runs to 17 residues. Unmatched junction bases numbered 7, after V lost 5 bases and J lost 0 bases. The germline V gene encodes CDR1 SGHAT and CDR2 FQNNGV. This chain's CDR3 is CASSPLRTGGSYNEQFF. CDR3 nucleotide sequence: TGTGCCAGCAGCCCCCTCAGGACAGGGGGCTCCTACAATGAGCAGTTCTTC.

The chain carries TRBV27 and TRBJ2-2; the match to TRBD2 covers 8 bases. The CDR3 spans 16 residues. With V trimmed by 2 bases and J by 5 bases, 7 bases remained unmatched. Germline CDR1 MNHEY, CDR2 SMNVEV (reference sequence). The CDR3, as DNA: TGTGCCAGCAGTTTAATGAGCGGGGGTCGGACCGGGGAGCTGTTTTTT. This sequence encodes CASSLMSGGRTGELFF.

This clone was counted once. The rearrangement links TRBV7-3 to TRBJ2-5, with a tentative D call TRBD2 (7 bases). V was shortened by 0 bases and J by 1 base, with 9 bases between the two germline ends. Germline lookup yields CDR1 SGHTA and CDR2 FQGTGA. CDR3 length equals 15 residues. This chain's CDR3 is CASSLTGGGQETQYF. Written as DNA, the CDR3 is TGTGCCAGCAGCTTAACGGGAGGGGGCCAAGAGACCCAGTACTTC.

In this sample, this clone turned up a few times. The chain is built from TRBV11-2 and TRBJ2-1, with a tentative D call TRBD1 (5 bases). This CDR3 region has 15 residues. CDR1 and CDR2 from the germline V gene are SGHAT and FQNNGV. The V end lost 1 base, the J end lost 7 bases, and 14 bases lay between the germline ends. The CDR3, as DNA: TGTGCCAGCAGCTTAGGTGCAGGGCTTAGGAATGAGCAGTTCTTC. Protein sequence: CASSLGAGLRNEQFF.

The sample holds a few counts of this clone. This chain connects TRBV2 to TRBJ1-5, with TRBD1 matching over 11 bases. V shed 3 bases and J 4 bases; nucleotides not matched to a gene: 5. Germline CDR1 is SNHLY and CDR2 is FYNNEI. This CDR3 is 16 amino acids long. The CDR3 spells CASSEDRGQFNQPQHF. The CDR3 bases are TGTGCCAGCAGTGAGGACAGGGGGCAGTTTAATCAGCCCCAGCATTTT. Together with reference TRBV2 and TRBJ1-5, the CDR3 gives the full variable domain: EPEVTQTPSHQVTQMGQEVILRCVPISNHLYFYWYRQILGQKVEFLVSFYNNEISEKSEIFDDQFSVERPDGSNFTLKIRSTKLEDSAMYFCASSEDRGQFNQPQHFGDGTRLSIL.

In this sample, this clone turned up once. The chain carries TRBV7-2 and TRBJ1-1; D might be TRBD1 (5 bases). Germline-derived CDR1 and CDR2 are SGHTA and FQGNSA. Trimming left V 1 base short and J 3 bases short, with 15 bases between. The CDR3 extends over 16 amino acids. The CDR3 DNA is TGTGCCAGCAGCTTAGGTAGCTCGGGGACTTACACTGAAGCTTTCTTT. Protein sequence: CASSLGSSGTYTEAFF.

This chain links TRBV5-4 with TRBJ1-4; a possible D gene is TRBD1 (6 bases). The germline V gene has CDR1 SGHNT and CDR2 YYREEE (reference sequence). The CDR3 spans 14 residues. Trimming took 1 base from V and 7 from J, leaving 11 bases between them. The CDR3 DNA reads TGTGCCAGCAGCTTGAGTGGGGGCGGTGAAAAACTGTTTTTT. Translated: CASSLSGGGEKLFF.

This chain joins TRBV27 and TRBJ2-1; 10 bases align to TRBD2. Per germline, CDR1 MNHEY and CDR2 SMNVEV (reference sequence). This CDR3 region has 15 residues. Losses at the gene ends were 8 bases for V and 4 bases for J; bases not matched to a gene: 8. CDR3 in amino acids: CASQQVAGGYNEQFF. CDR3 DNA sequence: TGTGCCAGCCAGCAAGTAGCGGGGGGTTACAATGAGCAGTTCTTC.

This sequence joins TRBV16 and TRBJ1-5, with 8 bases identical to TRBD1. The junction had 7 bases not matched to a gene; V was cut back by 5 bases and J by 4 bases. Germline loops: CDR1 KGHSY, CDR2 FQNENV. The CDR3 runs 15 residues. The CDR3: CASSGQGEGNQPQHF. In nucleotides, the CDR3 is TGTGCCAGCAGCGGACAGGGAGAAGGAAATCAGCCCCAGCATTTT.

This clone was seen a single time. The V call is TRBV6-6, the J call TRBJ2-2; no firm D call. Germline loops: CDR1 MNHNY, CDR2 SVGAGI (reference sequence). V was clipped by 4 bases and J by 1 base, with 10 bases between them. CDR3 size: 15 residues. The DNA for the CDR3 is TGTGCCAGCAGTTCTATCGGAAAGAACACCGGGGAGCTGTTTTTT. It yields the protein CASSSIGKNTGELFF.